Below, 27 T cell receptor beta chains from the same sample are listed, as sequenced in a study of cytomegalovirus exposure and HLA in healthy donors (dated by TCRdb to about 2017). To prepare the library, the immunoSEQ multiplex PCR assay was applied. A mixture of 60 forward primers for TCR Vbeta segments and 13 reverse primers for TCR Jbeta segments was used in the multiplex PCR. Here the immuneACCESS table is served through TCRdb, limited to in-frame sequences with V and J called. Missing clones are a known gap in these copies; in checked studies unresolved V genes cover under half, and the rest lacks a known reason. Across this sample there are 90,000 to 150,000 clones, with roughly 60% seen only once. Clones ranked in the top ten supply 9% to 10% of the sample. Input material: PBMCs. These receptor sequences come from a man aged 40-49 years in good health and CMV-seropositive.

This chain joins TRBV7-9 and TRBJ1-1, with 7 bases aligning to TRBD1. J was trimmed by 3 bases and V by 2 bases; bases with no gene match: 0. The germline CDR1 and CDR2 sequences are SEHNR and FQNEAQ (reference sequence). The CDR3 has 13 amino acids. The CDR3 nucleotides read TGTGCCAGCAGCTTAACAGGGGACACTGAAGCTTTCTTT. Translating gives CASSLTGDTEAFF. The whole variable domain, filled in from reference TRBV7-9 and TRBJ1-1, reads DTGVSQNPRHKITKRGQNVTFRCDPISEHNRLYWYRQTLGQGPEFLTYFQNEAQLEKSRLLSDRFSAERPKGSFSTLEIQRTEQGDSAMYLCASSLTGDTEAFFGQGTRLTVV.

J is TRBJ1-5 and V is TRBV25-1; D uncertain. The CDR3 length is 15 residues. The V end was cut by 2 bases, the J end by 4 bases, with 12 bases between. Germline CDR1 and CDR2: MGHDK and SYGVNS. The CDR3 DNA reads as TGTGCCAGCAGTGAAAGAGGTGACGGGAATCAGCCCCAGCATTTT. It is translated as CASSERGDGNQPQHF.

This chain uses TRBV7-9 with TRBJ2-1, with 9 bases identical to TRBD2. This CDR3 has 19 amino acids. Germline CDR1 SEHNR, CDR2 FQNEAQ (reference sequence). With 4 bases clipped from V and 2 bases from J, the junction kept 15 bases outside the gene matches. CDR3 sequence (DNA): TGTGCCAGCAGCTCGCCCCTAGCGGGGCCCCAGGACCCCTACAATGAGCAGTTCTTC. Its protein product is CASSSPLAGPQDPYNEQFF. The complete variable domain, with remaining parts taken from reference TRBV7-9 and TRBJ2-1, reads DTGVSQNPRHKITKRGQNVTFRCDPISEHNRLYWYRQTLGQGPEFLTYFQNEAQLEKSRLLSDRFSAERPKGSFSTLEIQRTEQGDSAMYLCASSSPLAGPQDPYNEQFFGPGTRLTVL.

This clone was recorded a few times. The genes are TRBV5-1 and TRBJ2-2; D uncertain. Trimming removed 2 bases from V and 5 bases from J, with 4 bases in between. The CDR3 sequence is 12 residues long. From germline, CDR1 is SGHRS and CDR2 YFSETQ. In DNA form, the CDR3 reads TGCGCCAGCAGCTTTCGTACCGGGGAGCTGTTTTTT. Translated: CASSFRTGELFF.

V is TRBV7-2 and J is TRBJ2-5; D is unclear. The DNA end is a closer match to TRBJ2-7, so the J assignment may be wrong. This CDR3 comprises 14 residues. CDR1 is SGHTA and CDR2 is FQGNSA in the germline V gene. In nucleotides, the CDR3 is TGTGCCAGCACCATTGACGGTGGAGCCTACGAGCAGTACTTC. It yields the protein CASTIDGGAYEQYF.

In this sample, this clone turned up a few times. The rearrangement uses TRBV5-6 and TRBJ1-2; no reliable D call. Germline values: CDR1 SGHDT, CDR2 YYEEEE. The length of the CDR3 is 15 residues. Trimming pared 0 bases from V and 3 bases from J, leaving 12 bases between. CDR3 residues: CASSLERFRHYGYTF. Here the CDR3 DNA reads TGTGCCAGCAGCTTGGAGCGGTTCCGTCACTATGGCTACACCTTC. Full variable domain (rest looked up from reference TRBV5-6 and TRBJ1-2): DAGVTQSPTHLIKTRGQQVTLRCSPKSGHDTVSWYQQALGQGPQFIFQYYEEEERQRGNFPDRFSGHQFPNYSSELNVNALLLGDSALYLCASSLERFRHYGYTFGSGTRLTVV.

V and J are TRBV6-6 and TRBJ1-1, with D hard to call. The germline V gene encodes CDR1 MNHNY and CDR2 SVGAGI (reference sequence). V gave up 6 bases and J gave up 3 bases, with 17 bases separating them. The CDR3 loop spans 15 amino acids. The chain's CDR3 is CASSPQALRDTEAFF. CDR3 DNA: TGTGCCAGCAGCCCGCAGGCCCTGAGGGACACTGAAGCTTTCTTT.

The gene calls are TRBV7-8 and TRBJ1-5, with no clear D. The CDR3 contains 15 residues. CDR1 SGHVS and CDR2 FQNEAQ come from the germline V gene. Trimming left V 6 bases short and J 3 bases short, with 15 bases between. The CDR3 DNA sequence: TGTGCCAGCAGTGTGAGGGTACCGCTCAATCAGCCCCAGCATTTT. The encoded protein is CASSVRVPLNQPQHF.

The chain carries TRBV7-2 and TRBJ2-2, with TRBD1 matching 7 bases. V lost 7 bases to trimming and J lost 4 bases; unmatched junction nucleotides: 6. Germline CDR1 SGHTA, CDR2 FQGNSA. This CDR3 region has 14 residues. As DNA, the CDR3 is TGTGCCAGCAACCAGGGACAGTTCACCGGGGAGCTGTTTTTT. This translates into CASNQGQFTGELFF.

The chain employs TRBV5-1 and TRBJ1-4; 10 nucleotides match TRBD1. Germline V gene lookup returns CDR1 SGHRS and CDR2 YFSETQ. V lost 5 bases to trimming and J lost 7 bases; unmatched junction nucleotides: 11. The CDR3 loop spans 16 amino acids. CDR3 nucleotides: TGCGCCAGCAGGAGAGAGACAGGGGGCGCGGGTGAAAAACTGTTTTTT. Protein product: CASRRETGGAGEKLFF.

The chain's CDR3 is CASSLVGTDGRSTQYF. As DNA, the CDR3 is TGTGCCAGCAGCTTAGTTGGCACTGACGGGAGGTCTACGCAGTATTTT. The chain couples TRBV7-2 to TRBJ2-3; 7 bases agree with TRBD2. The CDR3 consists of 16 residues. With V trimmed by 1 base and J by 8 bases, 12 bases remained unmatched. Germline CDR1 is SGHTA and CDR2 is FQGNSA.

This clone was picked up a small number of times. V gene TRBV6-1 combines with J gene TRBJ2-7; D is possibly TRBD2 (5 bases). Trimming stripped 4 bases from V and 0 bases from J, with 22 bases between. Germline V gives CDR1 MNHNS, CDR2 SASEGT. CDR3 size: 18 residues. The CDR3 reads CASSATVQVSGSSYEQYF. CDR3 nucleotides: TGTGCCAGCAGTGCCACAGTTCAGGTATCGGGGAGCTCCTACGAGCAGTACTTC.

The gene calls are TRBV5-4 and TRBJ2-1, with 10 positions matching TRBD1. Trimming removed 4 bases from V and 1 base from J; junction bases left unmatched: 8. This CDR3 contains 17 residues. Germline V gene sequence: CDR1 SGHNT, CDR2 YYREEE (reference sequence). The CDR3 sequence: CASSPGQGGRSYNEQFF. The CDR3 DNA reads TGTGCCAGCAGCCCTGGACAGGGGGGAAGGTCCTACAATGAGCAGTTCTTC.

This clone was detected once. This chain uses TRBV5-1 with TRBJ1-1; TRBD1 is a possible D gene (6 bases). This CDR3 is 15 amino acids long. The V and J ends lost 2 bases and 1 base respectively, with 12 bases between them. Germline CDR1 and CDR2: SGHRS and YFSETQ. The CDR3 sequence is CASSFTGIRNTEAFF. For the CDR3, the DNA is TGCGCCAGCAGCTTCACAGGGATCCGGAACACTGAAGCTTTCTTT.

The CDR3 DNA is TGCGCCAGCAGCTTGGGCCCCGGGACAGGGTCAACCTACAATGAGCAGTTCTTC. Its protein is CASSLGPGTGSTYNEQFF. The V call is TRBV5-1, the J call TRBJ2-1; 9 nucleotides line up with TRBD1. This CDR3 contains 18 residues. Germline CDR1 SGHRS, CDR2 YFSETQ. The V and J ends lost 0 bases and 2 bases, in that order; junction bases with no gene match: 9. The full variable domain, rest sourced from reference TRBV5-1 and TRBJ2-1, is KAGVTQTPRYLIKTRGQQVTLSCSPISGHRSVSWYQQTPGQGLQFLFEYFSETQRNKGNFPGRFSGRQFSNSRSEMNVSTLELGDSALYLCASSLGPGTGSTYNEQFFGPGTRLTVL.

The rearrangement uses TRBV11-2 and TRBJ2-1; 14 bases agree with TRBD2. The germline gives CDR1 SGHAT, CDR2 FQNNGV. This CDR3 region has 17 residues. With 1 base clipped from V and 9 bases from J, the junction kept 8 bases outside the gene matches. In DNA, the CDR3 is TGTGCCAGCAGCTTAGCTACGGGACTAGCGGGAGAGGGTGAGCAGTTCTTC. Protein product: CASSLATGLAGEGEQFF.

The chain has TRBV2 and TRBJ1-4; D remains unclear. Trimming removed 5 bases at V and 8 bases at J, with 12 bases between. Germline CDR1 reads SNHLY; CDR2 reads FYNNEI. The CDR3 spans 13 residues. Written as DNA, the CDR3 is TGTGCCAGCAGTCGGATGCGGTTGGAAAAACTGTTTTTT. Amino acids: CASSRMRLEKLFF.

V usage is TRBV10-3 and J usage is TRBJ1-2, with 7 bases that match TRBD1. CDR1 is ENHRY and CDR2 is SYGVKD in the germline V gene. J gave up 7 bases and V 2 bases, and 4 bases lay outside the gene matches. The CDR3 extends over 13 amino acids. The CDR3 nucleotides are TGTGCCATCAGTGAGACGTCAGGGGGTGGCTACACCTTC. Its protein is CAISETSGGGYTF.

In this sample, this clone turned up once. V and J are TRBV18 and TRBJ2-1; weak D call: TRBD2 (6 bases). With 5 bases removed from V and 5 bases from J, the gap between germline ends came to 19 bases. The CDR3 extends over 16 amino acids. Germline V CDR1 and CDR2: KGHSH, LQKENI. CDR3 DNA: TGTGCCAGCTCAGTCTACGAGCTACAGCGGGACAATGAGCAGTTCTTC. The encoded protein is CASSVYELQRDNEQFF.

The rearrangement joins TRBV4-1 to TRBJ2-1; 9 bases match TRBD1. CDR1 is MGHRA, CDR2 YSYEKL, per germline. The CDR3 extends over 16 amino acids. The junction had 6 bases not matched to a gene; V was cut back by 2 bases and J by 4 bases. CDR3 in amino acids: CASSQNRDREYNEQFF. CDR3 DNA: TGCGCCAGCAGCCAAAACCGGGACAGGGAGTACAATGAGCAGTTCTTC.

The rearrangement uses TRBV11-2 and TRBJ1-1; tentatively, D is TRBD1 (5 bases). CDR1 is SGHAT and CDR2 is FQNNGV in the germline V gene. The CDR3 has 16 residues. V was cut by 4 bases and J by 0 bases, with 15 bases left in between. In DNA, the CDR3 is TGTGCCAGCAGCTCAGGGTTAACCCTACTGAACACTGAAGCTTTCTTT. Amino acid sequence: CASSSGLTLLNTEAFF.

Only a few counts were recorded for this clone. This chain joins TRBV19 and TRBJ2-2; a weak D match, TRBD2 (6 bases). This CDR3 contains 16 residues. Per germline, CDR1 LNHDA and CDR2 SQIVND (reference sequence). Trimming pared 3 bases from V and 1 base from J, leaving 12 bases between. The CDR3 DNA sequence: TGTGCCAGTAGTATTAGGGCTAGCGAGAACACCGGGGAGCTGTTTTTT. This codes for CASSIRASENTGELFF.

In this sample, this clone turned up a few times. This chain joins TRBV10-1 and TRBJ2-7; a possible D gene is TRBD1 (6 bases). The CDR3 length is 15 residues. V was shortened by 0 bases and J by 5 bases, with 14 bases between the two germline ends. Germline CDR1 and CDR2: WNHNN and SYGVQD (reference sequence). The CDR3 region has the DNA TGCGCCAGCAGTGAGTCGACACAGGGTGTCCACGAGCAGTACTTC. It translates to CASSESTQGVHEQYF.

The chain recombines TRBV5-1 with TRBJ1-5; D is unclear. The CDR3 is 15 amino acids. Between the trimmed V and J ends, which lost 0 bases and 5 bases, there was a span of 12 bases. CDR1 and CDR2 (germline): SGHRS, YFSETQ. Here the CDR3 reads CASSLGAVGDQPQHF. In DNA, the CDR3 is TGCGCCAGCAGCTTGGGGGCCGTGGGCGATCAGCCCCAGCATTTT.

This rearrangement joins TRBV5-1 to TRBJ2-7, with 11 bases that match TRBD2. The CDR3 has 16 residues. Trimming cost V 4 bases and J 4 bases; bases outside gene matches: 10. CDR1 and CDR2 from the germline V gene are SGHRS and YFSETQ. CDR3 in DNA: TGCGCCAGCAGCGACAGACTAGCGGGACTCCCTTACGAGCAGTACTTC. Protein product: CASSDRLAGLPYEQYF.

The sample holds one count of this clone. The rearrangement joins TRBV9 to TRBJ1-2, with D unresolved. The germline gives CDR1 SGDLS, CDR2 YYNGEE. The CDR3 sequence is 14 residues long. The germline V and J ends were trimmed by 3 bases and 5 bases, with 14 bases remaining between them. The CDR3 spells CASSGSSDGYGYTF. The CDR3 DNA reads TGTGCCAGCAGCGGATCTAGCGATGGGTATGGCTACACCTTC. The complete variable domain, with remaining parts taken from reference TRBV9 and TRBJ1-2, reads DSGVTQTPKHLITATGQRVTLRCSPRSGDLSVYWYQQSLDQGLQFLIQYYNGEERAKGNILERFSAQQFPDLHSELNLSSLELGDSALYFCASSGSSDGYGYTFGSGTRLTVV.

The chain has TRBV6-4 and TRBJ1-3; tentatively, D is TRBD1 (5 bases). V lost 3 bases, J lost 4 bases, and 7 bases lay in between. Germline V gives CDR1 MRHNA, CDR2 SNTAGT. The CDR3 is made up of 13 amino acids. The CDR3 sequence: CASSEQAGNTIYF. As DNA, the CDR3 is TGTGCCAGCAGTGAACAGGCAGGAAACACCATATATTTT.